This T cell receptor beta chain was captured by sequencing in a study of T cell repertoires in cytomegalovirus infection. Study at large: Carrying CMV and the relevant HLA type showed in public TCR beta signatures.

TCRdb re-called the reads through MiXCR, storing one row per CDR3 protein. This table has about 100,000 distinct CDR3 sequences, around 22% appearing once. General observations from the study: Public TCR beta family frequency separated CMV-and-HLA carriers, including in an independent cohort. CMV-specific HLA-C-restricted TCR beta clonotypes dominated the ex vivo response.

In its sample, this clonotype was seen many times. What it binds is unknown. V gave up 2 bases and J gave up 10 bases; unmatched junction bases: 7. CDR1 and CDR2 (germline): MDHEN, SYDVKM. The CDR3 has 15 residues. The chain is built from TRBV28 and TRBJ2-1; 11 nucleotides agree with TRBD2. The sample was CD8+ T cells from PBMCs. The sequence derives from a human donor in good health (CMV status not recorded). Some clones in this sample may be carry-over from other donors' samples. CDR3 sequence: CASSLSSGGVEEQFF. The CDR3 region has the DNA TGTGCCAGCAGTTTAAGTAGCGGGGGGGTGGAAGAGCAGTTCTTC.